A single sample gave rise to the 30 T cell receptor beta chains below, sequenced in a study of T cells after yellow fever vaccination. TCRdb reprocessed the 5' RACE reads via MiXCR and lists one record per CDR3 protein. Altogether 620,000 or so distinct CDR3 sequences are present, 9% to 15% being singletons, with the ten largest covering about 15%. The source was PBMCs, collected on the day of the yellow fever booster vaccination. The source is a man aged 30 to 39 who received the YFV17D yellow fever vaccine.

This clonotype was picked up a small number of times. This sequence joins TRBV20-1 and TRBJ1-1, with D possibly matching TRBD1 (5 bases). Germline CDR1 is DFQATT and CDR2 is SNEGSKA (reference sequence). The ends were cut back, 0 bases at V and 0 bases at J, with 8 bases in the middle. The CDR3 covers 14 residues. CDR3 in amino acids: CSARDSGLNTEAFF. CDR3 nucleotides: TGCAGTGCTAGAGACTCGGGGCTGAACACTGAAGCTTTCTTT.

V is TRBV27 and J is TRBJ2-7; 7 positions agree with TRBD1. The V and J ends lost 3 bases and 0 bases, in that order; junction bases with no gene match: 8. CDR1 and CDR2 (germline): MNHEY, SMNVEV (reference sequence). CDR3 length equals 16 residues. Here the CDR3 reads CASSFTPGGTSYEQYF. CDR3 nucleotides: TGTGCCAGCAGTTTCACTCCAGGGGGAACCTCCTACGAGCAGTACTTC.

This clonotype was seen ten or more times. CDR3 protein: CASSLEGQEETQYF. CDR3 nucleotides: TGCGCCAGCAGCTTGGAAGGACAGGAAGAGACCCAGTACTTC. The rearrangement links TRBV5-1 to TRBJ2-5, with 7 bases that match TRBD1. This CDR3 has 14 amino acids. CDR1 is SGHRS, CDR2 YFSETQ, per germline. With 0 bases clipped from V and 3 bases from J, the junction kept 2 bases outside the gene matches.

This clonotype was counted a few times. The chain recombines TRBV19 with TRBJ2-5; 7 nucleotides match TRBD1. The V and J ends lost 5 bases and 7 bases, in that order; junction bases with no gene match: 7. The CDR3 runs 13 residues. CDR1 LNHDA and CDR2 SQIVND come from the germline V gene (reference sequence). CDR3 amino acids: CASSGTELGTQYF. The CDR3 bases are TGTGCCAGTAGTGGGACAGAGCTCGGGACCCAGTACTTC. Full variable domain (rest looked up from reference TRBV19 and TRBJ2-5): DGGITQSPKYLFRKEGQNVTLSCEQNLNHDAMYWYRQDPGQGLRLIYYSQIVNDFQKGDIAEGYSVSREKKESFPLTVTSAQKNPTAFYLCASSGTELGTQYFGPGTRLLVL.

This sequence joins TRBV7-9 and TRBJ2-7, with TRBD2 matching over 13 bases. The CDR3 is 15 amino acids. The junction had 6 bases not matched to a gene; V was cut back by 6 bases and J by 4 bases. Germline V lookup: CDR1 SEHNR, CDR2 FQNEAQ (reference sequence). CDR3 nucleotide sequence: TGTGCCAGCAGTCTAGGGACTAGCGGGAAGTACGAGCAGTACTTC. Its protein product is CASSLGTSGKYEQYF.

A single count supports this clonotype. CDR3 nucleotide sequence: TGCGCCAGCAGCATGTCCGGGAACTCCTACAATGAGCAGTTCTTC. It encodes CASSMSGNSYNEQFF. The V call is TRBV5-1, the J call TRBJ2-1; a weak D match, TRBD2 (5 bases). Trimming took off 4 bases at V and 0 bases at J, with 11 bases between the two ends. The CDR3 extends over 15 amino acids. The germline gives CDR1 SGHRS, CDR2 YFSETQ.

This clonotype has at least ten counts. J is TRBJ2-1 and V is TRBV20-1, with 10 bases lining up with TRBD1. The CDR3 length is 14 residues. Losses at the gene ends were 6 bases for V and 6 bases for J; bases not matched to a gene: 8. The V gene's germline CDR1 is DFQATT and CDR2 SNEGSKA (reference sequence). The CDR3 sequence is CSAPRQGARNEQFF. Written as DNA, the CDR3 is TGCAGTGCCCCACGACAGGGGGCTCGCAATGAGCAGTTCTTC.

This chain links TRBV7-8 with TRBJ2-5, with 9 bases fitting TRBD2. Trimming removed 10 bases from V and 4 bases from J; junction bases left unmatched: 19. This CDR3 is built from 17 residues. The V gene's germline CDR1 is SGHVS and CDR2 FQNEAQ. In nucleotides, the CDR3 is TGTGCCATCCTTTTTAGGAGGCTAGCGGGATTGGGAGAGACCCAGTACTTC. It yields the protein CAILFRRLAGLGETQYF.

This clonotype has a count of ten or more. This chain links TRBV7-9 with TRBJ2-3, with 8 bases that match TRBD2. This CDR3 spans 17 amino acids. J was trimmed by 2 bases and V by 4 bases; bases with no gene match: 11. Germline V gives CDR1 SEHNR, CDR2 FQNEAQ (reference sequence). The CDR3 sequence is CASSSPSGGRLTDTQYF. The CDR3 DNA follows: TGTGCCAGCAGCTCGCCCTCGGGGGGGCGACTCACAGATACGCAGTATTTT.

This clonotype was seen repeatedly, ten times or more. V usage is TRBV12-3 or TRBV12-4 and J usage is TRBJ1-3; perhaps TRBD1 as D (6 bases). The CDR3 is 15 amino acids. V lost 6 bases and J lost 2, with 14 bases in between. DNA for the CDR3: TGTGCCAGCAGCCTCAGGGGTTCTACTGGAAACACCATATATTTT. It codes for CASSLRGSTGNTIYF.

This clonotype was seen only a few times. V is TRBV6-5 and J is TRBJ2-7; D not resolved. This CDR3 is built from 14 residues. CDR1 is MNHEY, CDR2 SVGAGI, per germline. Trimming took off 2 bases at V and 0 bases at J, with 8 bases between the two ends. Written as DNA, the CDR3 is TGTGCCAGCAGTTACCTCACCAGCTCCTACGAGCAGTACTTC. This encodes CASSYLTSSYEQYF.

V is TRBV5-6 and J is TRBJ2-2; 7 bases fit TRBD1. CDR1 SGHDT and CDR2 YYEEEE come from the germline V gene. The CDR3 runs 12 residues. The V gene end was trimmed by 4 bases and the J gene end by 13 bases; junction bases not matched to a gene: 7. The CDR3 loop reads CASSEGQQGLFF. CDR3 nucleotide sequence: TGTGCCAGCAGCGAGGGACAGCAGGGGCTGTTTTTT.

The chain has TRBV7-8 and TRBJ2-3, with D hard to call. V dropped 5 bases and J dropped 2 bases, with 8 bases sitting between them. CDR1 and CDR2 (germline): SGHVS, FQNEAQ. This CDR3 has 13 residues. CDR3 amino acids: CASSRWPTDTQYF. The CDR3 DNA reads TGTGCCAGCAGCCGTTGGCCCACAGATACGCAGTATTTT.

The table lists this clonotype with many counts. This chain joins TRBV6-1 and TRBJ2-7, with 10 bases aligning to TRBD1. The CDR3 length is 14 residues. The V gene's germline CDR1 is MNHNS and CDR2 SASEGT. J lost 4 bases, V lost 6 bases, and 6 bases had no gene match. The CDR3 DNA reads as TGTGCCAGCAGGTGGGGGACAGGGGTGTACGAGCAGTACTTC. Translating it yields CASRWGTGVYEQYF.

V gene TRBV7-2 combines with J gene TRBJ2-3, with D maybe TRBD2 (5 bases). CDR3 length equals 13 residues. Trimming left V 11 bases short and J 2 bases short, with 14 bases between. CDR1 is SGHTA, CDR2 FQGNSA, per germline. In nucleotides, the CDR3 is TGTGCCGCGGGCAGTCCCACCACAGATACGCAGTATTTT. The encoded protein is CAAGSPTTDTQYF.

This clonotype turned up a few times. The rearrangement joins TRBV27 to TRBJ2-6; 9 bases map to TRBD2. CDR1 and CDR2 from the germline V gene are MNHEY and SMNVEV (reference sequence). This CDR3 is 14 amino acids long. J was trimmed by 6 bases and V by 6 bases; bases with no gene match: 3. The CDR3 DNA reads TGTGCCAGCAGGGGACTAGCCGCGGCCAACGTCCTGACTTTC. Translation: CASRGLAAANVLTF.

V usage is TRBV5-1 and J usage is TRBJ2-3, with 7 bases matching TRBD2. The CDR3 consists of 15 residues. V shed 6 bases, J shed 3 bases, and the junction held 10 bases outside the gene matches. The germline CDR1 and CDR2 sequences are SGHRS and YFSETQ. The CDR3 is CASKGQASGTDTQYF. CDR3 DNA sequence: TGCGCCAGCAAGGGTCAGGCTAGCGGTACAGATACGCAGTATTTT.

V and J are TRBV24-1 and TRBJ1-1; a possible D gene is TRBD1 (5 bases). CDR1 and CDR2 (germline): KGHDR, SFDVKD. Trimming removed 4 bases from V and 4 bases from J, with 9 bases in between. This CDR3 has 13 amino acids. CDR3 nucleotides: TGTGCCACCAGTGAGCAGGGAGGCACTGAAGCTTTCTTT. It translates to CATSEQGGTEAFF.

Written as DNA, the CDR3 is TGCAGTGCTAGATCCGAGGAGGGATGGGAAGAGACCCAGTACTTC. This encodes CSARSEEGWEETQYF. J is TRBJ2-5 and V is TRBV20-1, with D possibly TRBD2 on 6 matching bases. Trimming left V 2 bases short and J 3 bases short, with 16 bases between. Germline loops: CDR1 DFQATT, CDR2 SNEGSKA (reference sequence). This CDR3 has 15 residues.

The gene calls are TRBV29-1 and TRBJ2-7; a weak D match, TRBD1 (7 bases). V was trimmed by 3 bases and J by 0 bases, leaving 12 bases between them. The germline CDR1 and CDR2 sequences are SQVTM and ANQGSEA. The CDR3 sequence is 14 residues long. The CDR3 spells CSVEAGGSSYEQYF. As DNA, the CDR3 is TGCAGCGTTGAGGCAGGGGGGAGCTCCTACGAGCAGTACTTC.

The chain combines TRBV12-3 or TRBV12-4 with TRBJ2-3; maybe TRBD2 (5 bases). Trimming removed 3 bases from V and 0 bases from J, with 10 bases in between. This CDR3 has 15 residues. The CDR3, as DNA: TGTGCCAGCAGTTTGCGGGCCTCTAGCACAGATACGCAGTATTTT. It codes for CASSLRASSTDTQYF.

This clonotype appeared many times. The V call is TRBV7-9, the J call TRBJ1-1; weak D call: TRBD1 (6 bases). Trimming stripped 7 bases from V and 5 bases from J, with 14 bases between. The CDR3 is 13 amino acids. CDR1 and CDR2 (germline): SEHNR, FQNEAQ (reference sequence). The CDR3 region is CASNPGESTEAFF. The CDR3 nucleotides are TGTGCCAGCAACCCAGGGGAGTCGACTGAAGCTTTCTTT. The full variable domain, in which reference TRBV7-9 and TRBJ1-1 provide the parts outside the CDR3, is DTGVSQNPRHKITKRGQNVTFRCDPISEHNRLYWYRQTLGQGPEFLTYFQNEAQLEKSRLLSDRFSAERPKGSFSTLEIQRTEQGDSAMYLCASNPGESTEAFFGQGTRLTVV.

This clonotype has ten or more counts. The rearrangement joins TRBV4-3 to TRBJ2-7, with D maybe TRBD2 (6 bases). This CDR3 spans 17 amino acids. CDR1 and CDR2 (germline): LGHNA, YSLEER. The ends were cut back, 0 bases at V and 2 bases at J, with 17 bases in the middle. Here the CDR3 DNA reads TGCGCCAGCAGCCAAGATTGGGGTCCCGGGAGTGCCTACGAGCAGTACTTC. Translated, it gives CASSQDWGPGSAYEQYF.

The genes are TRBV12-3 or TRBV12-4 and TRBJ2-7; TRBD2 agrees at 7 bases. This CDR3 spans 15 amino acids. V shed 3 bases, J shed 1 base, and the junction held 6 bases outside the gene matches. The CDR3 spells CASSFEDSGSYEQYF. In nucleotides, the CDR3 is TGTGCCAGCAGTTTCGAGGATAGCGGGTCCTACGAGCAGTACTTC.

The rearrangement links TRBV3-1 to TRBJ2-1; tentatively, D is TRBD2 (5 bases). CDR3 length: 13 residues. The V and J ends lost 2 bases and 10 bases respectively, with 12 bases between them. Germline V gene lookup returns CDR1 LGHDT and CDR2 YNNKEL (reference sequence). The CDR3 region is CASSQNRGSEQFF. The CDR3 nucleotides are TGTGCCAGCAGCCAAAACCGTGGGAGCGAGCAGTTCTTC.

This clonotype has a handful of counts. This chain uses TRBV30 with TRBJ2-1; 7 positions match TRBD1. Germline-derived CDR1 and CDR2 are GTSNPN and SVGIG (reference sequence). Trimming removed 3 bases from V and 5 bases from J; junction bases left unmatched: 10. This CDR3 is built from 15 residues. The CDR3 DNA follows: TGTGCCTGGAGAAAGACAGGGAATCGGGACAATGAGCAGTTCTTC. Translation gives CAWRKTGNRDNEQFF.

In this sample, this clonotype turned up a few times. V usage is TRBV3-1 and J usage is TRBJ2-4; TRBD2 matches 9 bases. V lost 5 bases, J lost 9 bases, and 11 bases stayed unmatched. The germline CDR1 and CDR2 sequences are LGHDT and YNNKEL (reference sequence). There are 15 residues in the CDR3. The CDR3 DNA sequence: TGTGCCAGCAGCGACACGGGACTAGCTTATAGCATTCAGTACTTC. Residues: CASSDTGLAYSIQYF. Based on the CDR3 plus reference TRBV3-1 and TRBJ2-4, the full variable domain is DTAVSQTPKYLVTQMGNDKSIKCEQNLGHDTMYWYKQDSKKFLKIMFSYNNKELIINETVPNRFSPKSPDKAHLNLHINSLELGDSAVYFCASSDTGLAYSIQYFGAGTRLSVL.

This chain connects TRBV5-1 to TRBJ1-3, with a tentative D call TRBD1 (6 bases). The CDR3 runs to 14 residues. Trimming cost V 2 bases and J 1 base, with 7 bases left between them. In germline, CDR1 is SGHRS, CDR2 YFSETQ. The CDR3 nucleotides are TGCGCCAGCAGCTTCACAGGGTCTGGAAACACCATATATTTT. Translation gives CASSFTGSGNTIYF.

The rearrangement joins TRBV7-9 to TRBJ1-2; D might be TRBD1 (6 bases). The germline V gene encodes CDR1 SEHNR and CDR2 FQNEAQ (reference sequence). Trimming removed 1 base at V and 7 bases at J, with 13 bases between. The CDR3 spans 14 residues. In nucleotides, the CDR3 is TGTGCCAGCAGCTTAGACCAGGGGCTTGGTGGCTACACCTTC. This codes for CASSLDQGLGGYTF. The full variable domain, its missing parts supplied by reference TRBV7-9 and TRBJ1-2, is DTGVSQNPRHKITKRGQNVTFRCDPISEHNRLYWYRQTLGQGPEFLTYFQNEAQLEKSRLLSDRFSAERPKGSFSTLEIQRTEQGDSAMYLCASSLDQGLGGYTFGSGTRLTVV.

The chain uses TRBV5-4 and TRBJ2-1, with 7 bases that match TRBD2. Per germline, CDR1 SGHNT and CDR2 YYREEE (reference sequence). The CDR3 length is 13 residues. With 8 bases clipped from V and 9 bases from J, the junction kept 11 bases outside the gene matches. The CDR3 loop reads CASLAEPDVEQFF. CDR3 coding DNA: TGTGCCAGTCTAGCGGAGCCCGACGTTGAGCAGTTCTTC. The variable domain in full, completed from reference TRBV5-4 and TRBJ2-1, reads ETGVTQSPTHLIKTRGQQVTLRCSSQSGHNTVSWYQQALGQGPQFIFQYYREEENGRGNFPPRFSGLQFPNYSSELNVNALELDDSALYLCASLAEPDVEQFFGPGTRLTVL.